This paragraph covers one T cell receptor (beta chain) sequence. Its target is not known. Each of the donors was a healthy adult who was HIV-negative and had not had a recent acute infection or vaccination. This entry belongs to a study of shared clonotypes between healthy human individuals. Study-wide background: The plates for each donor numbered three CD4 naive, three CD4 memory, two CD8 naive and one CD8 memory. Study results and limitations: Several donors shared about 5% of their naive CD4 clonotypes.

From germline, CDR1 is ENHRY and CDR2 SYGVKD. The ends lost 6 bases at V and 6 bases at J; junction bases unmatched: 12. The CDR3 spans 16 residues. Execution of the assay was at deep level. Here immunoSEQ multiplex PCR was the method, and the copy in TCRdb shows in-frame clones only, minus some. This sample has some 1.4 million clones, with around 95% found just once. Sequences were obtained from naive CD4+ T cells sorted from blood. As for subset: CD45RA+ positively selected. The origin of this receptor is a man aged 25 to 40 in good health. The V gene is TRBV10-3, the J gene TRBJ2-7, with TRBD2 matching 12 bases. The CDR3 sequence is CAIRPGLAGNWGEQYF. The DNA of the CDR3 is TGTGCCATCAGACCGGGACTAGCGGGCAATTGGGGCGAGCAGTACTTC.